The 20 T cell receptor beta chains listed next were all sequenced from one sample in a study of blood T cells in healthy people across ages. Using a J-beta primer mix together with a sample-barcoded 5' primer, a second PCR was run for roughly 6 to 12 cycles. TCRdb ran MiXCR on the 5' RACE reads and lists one entry per CDR3 protein. The sample consists of 650,000 or so distinct CDR3 sequences, around 50% of them appearing once. Input material: blood. The receptors here all came from a woman of 80 years or more in good health.

The genes are TRBV2 and TRBJ2-5, with TRBD2 identical over 7 bases. The CDR3 length is 15 residues. CDR1 and CDR2 from the germline V gene are SNHLY and FYNNEI. The J segment lost 5 bases and the V segment lost 5 bases, leaving 11 bases of the junction unmatched. The CDR3 DNA follows: TGTGCCAGCAGTCCAGCGGGAAGGGAATTGGAGACCCAGTACTTC. This translates into CASSPAGRELETQYF.

The V and J genes are TRBV7-9 and TRBJ2-4; perhaps TRBD1 as D (6 bases). The CDR3 loop spans 16 amino acids. Trimming took off 5 bases at V and 0 bases at J, with 14 bases between the two ends. Looked up from germline, CDR1 is SEHNR and CDR2 is FQNEAQ (reference sequence). CDR3 amino acids: CASSPGHVLAKNIQYF. The CDR3 nucleotides read TGTGCCAGCAGCCCGGGACATGTACTAGCCAAAAACATTCAGTACTTC. The full variable domain, in which reference TRBV7-9 and TRBJ2-4 provide the parts outside the CDR3, is DTGVSQNPRHKITKRGQNVTFRCDPISEHNRLYWYRQTLGQGPEFLTYFQNEAQLEKSRLLSDRFSAERPKGSFSTLEIQRTEQGDSAMYLCASSPGHVLAKNIQYFGAGTRLSVL.

This clonotype was counted many times. The J gene is TRBJ2-3, the V gene TRBV5-1, with 10 bases fitting TRBD2. Germline loops: CDR1 SGHRS, CDR2 YFSETQ. The CDR3 runs to 12 residues. V shed 0 bases, J shed 14 bases, and the junction held 3 bases outside the gene matches. The CDR3 reads CASSLELAGWYF. The CDR3 DNA follows: TGCGCCAGCAGCTTGGAACTAGCGGGGTGGTATTTT.

V usage is TRBV3-1 and J usage is TRBJ2-1; D possibly corresponds to TRBD2 (5 bases). CDR1 is LGHDT, CDR2 YNNKEL, per germline (reference sequence). V was trimmed by 1 base and J by 4 bases, leaving 8 bases between them. The CDR3 consists of 14 residues. The CDR3 loop reads CASSQGEFYNEQFF. The CDR3 bases are TGTGCCAGCAGCCAAGGGGAGTTTTACAATGAGCAGTTCTTC.

The V gene is TRBV5-1, the J gene TRBJ1-6; D is perhaps TRBD1 (5 bases). The CDR3 spans 16 residues. Deletions cut 3 bases from V and 5 bases from J, with 15 bases between. Germline CDR1 reads SGHRS; CDR2 reads YFSETQ. The CDR3: CASSSSTGGDNSPLHF. The DNA of the CDR3 is TGCGCCAGCAGCTCTTCGACCGGGGGTGATAATTCACCCCTCCACTTT.

The chain uses TRBV3-1 and TRBJ2-2; D gene unclear. This CDR3 comprises 15 residues. V was cut by 4 bases and J by 0 bases, with 9 bases left in between. Germline CDR1 and CDR2: LGHDT and YNNKEL (reference sequence). The CDR3 coding sequence is TGTGCCAGCAGCCTACAGAACGCGAACACCGGGGAGCTGTTTTTT. Encoded protein: CASSLQNANTGELFF.

This clonotype occurred a few times. This chain connects TRBV30 to TRBJ2-7; D not certain. CDR3 length: 14 residues. Deletions cut 2 bases from V and 2 bases from J, with 13 bases between. The germline CDR1 and CDR2 sequences are GTSNPN and SVGIG (reference sequence). The CDR3 nucleotides are TGTGCCTGGAGTCCGTCGACTTACACCTACGAGCAGTACTTC. Protein sequence: CAWSPSTYTYEQYF.

This chain uses TRBV9 with TRBJ2-7; unclear D gene. The CDR3 extends over 13 amino acids. Trimming left V 1 base short and J 7 bases short, with 12 bases between. Germline loops: CDR1 SGDLS, CDR2 YYNGEE. This CDR3 reads CASSVQRHAEQYF. In nucleotides, the CDR3 is TGTGCCAGCAGCGTACAGCGACACGCTGAGCAGTACTTC. The whole variable domain, remainder taken from reference TRBV9 and TRBJ2-7, is DSGVTQTPKHLITATGQRVTLRCSPRSGDLSVYWYQQSLDQGLQFLIQYYNGEERAKGNILERFSAQQFPDLHSELNLSSLELGDSALYFCASSVQRHAEQYFGPGTRLTVT.

V and J are TRBV12-3 or TRBV12-4 and TRBJ1-2, with a weak D call TRBD1 (5 bases). V gave up 7 bases and J gave up 4 bases, with 16 bases separating them. The CDR3 is 14 residues long. CDR3 residues: CASTPYQGVYGYTF. The CDR3, as DNA: TGTGCCAGCACCCCCTACCAGGGTGTCTATGGCTACACCTTC.

The chain carries TRBV5-1 and TRBJ2-1; the D gene is possibly TRBD1 (6 bases). CDR1 and CDR2 (germline): SGHRS, YFSETQ. There are 17 residues in the CDR3. V was cut by 2 bases and J by 9 bases, with 24 bases left in between. The CDR3 here is CASSFQVGRGGLIEQFF. CDR3 coding DNA: TGCGCCAGCAGCTTCCAGGTTGGCAGGGGTGGTCTAATTGAGCAGTTCTTC.

This rearrangement joins TRBV29-1 to TRBJ2-1; 8 bases are shared with TRBD2. V shed 4 bases, J shed 0 bases, and the junction held 8 bases outside the gene matches. The germline V gene has CDR1 SQVTM and CDR2 ANQGSEA. The CDR3 consists of 16 residues. This CDR3 reads CSVVRSGGSSYNEQFF. CDR3 nucleotides: TGCAGCGTTGTACGGAGCGGGGGAAGCTCCTACAATGAGCAGTTCTTC.

The genes are TRBV7-9 and TRBJ1-4, with no clear D. Trimming removed 1 base at V and 0 bases at J, with 15 bases between. Germline CDR1 is SEHNR and CDR2 is FQNEAQ (reference sequence). The CDR3 loop spans 18 amino acids. The CDR3 sequence is CASSLGHSLRATNEKLFF. The CDR3, as DNA: TGTGCCAGCAGCTTAGGTCACAGCCTACGTGCAACTAATGAAAAACTGTTTTTT. The whole variable domain, filled in from reference TRBV7-9 and TRBJ1-4, reads DTGVSQNPRHKITKRGQNVTFRCDPISEHNRLYWYRQTLGQGPEFLTYFQNEAQLEKSRLLSDRFSAERPKGSFSTLEIQRTEQGDSAMYLCASSLGHSLRATNEKLFFGSGTQLSVL.

The rearrangement joins TRBV20-1 to TRBJ2-5, with D perhaps given as TRBD1 or TRBD2 (5 bases each). The V gene lost 3 bases and the J gene lost 11 bases, with 31 bases spanning the gap. Germline V gene sequence: CDR1 DFQATT, CDR2 SNEGSKA (reference sequence). The CDR3 runs 17 residues. The CDR3 here is CSASSPGTLKKGHEQYF. The CDR3 DNA reads as TGCAGTGCTAGCTCCCCCGGGACGTTAAAAAAGGGCCATGAGCAGTACTTC.

This clonotype was recorded a few times. The genes are TRBV5-1 and TRBJ2-5; D ambiguous. The germline CDR1 and CDR2 sequences are SGHRS and YFSETQ. The CDR3 is 13 amino acids. Trimming pared 5 bases from V and 5 bases from J, leaving 13 bases between. The CDR3 bases are TGCGCCAGCAGTTATTTATTCGGTGAGACCCAGTACTTC. Residues: CASSYLFGETQYF.

This clonotype was recorded many times. The V gene is TRBV24-1, the J gene TRBJ2-1; D remains unclear. CDR1 and CDR2 from the germline V gene are KGHDR and SFDVKD. There are 13 residues in the CDR3. V shed 2 bases and J shed 9 bases, with 10 bases lying between them. The CDR3, as DNA: TGTGCCACCAGTGATTCTATCATCCGTGAGCAGTTCTTC. It specifies CATSDSIIREQFF.

This clonotype was picked up a small number of times. The chain recombines TRBV27 with TRBJ2-1, with 10 nucleotides matching TRBD1. The V gene end was trimmed by 3 bases and the J gene end by 7 bases; junction bases not matched to a gene: 6. Germline-derived CDR1 and CDR2 are MNHEY and SMNVEV (reference sequence). The CDR3 is 15 residues long. The CDR3 region is CASSFMGTGENEQFF. The CDR3 DNA reads as TGTGCCAGCAGTTTTATGGGGACAGGGGAGAATGAGCAGTTCTTC.

This clonotype was recorded many times. The chain couples TRBV10-3 to TRBJ1-2, with D tentatively TRBD1 (5 bases). With 4 bases removed from V and 3 bases from J, the gap between germline ends came to 21 bases. In germline, CDR1 is ENHRY, CDR2 SYGVKD. The CDR3 spans 17 residues. CDR3 DNA sequence: TGTGCCATCAGTGGGTATGTCCGGGACCCCCCTGACTATGGCTACACCTTC. Translated, it gives CAISGYVRDPPDYGYTF.

This clonotype has just a few counts. The V and J genes are TRBV20-1 and TRBJ2-1; TRBD2 matches 8 bases. The CDR3 contains 15 residues. J was trimmed by 0 bases and V by 2 bases; bases with no gene match: 3. Germline values: CDR1 DFQATT, CDR2 SNEGSKA (reference sequence). CDR3 DNA: TGCAGTGCTAGAACGGGGGGGAGCTCCTACAATGAGCAGTTCTTC. This translates into CSARTGGSSYNEQFF.

The rearrangement uses TRBV7-9 and TRBJ2-6; D is undetermined. The CDR3 has 16 amino acids. Per the germline V gene, CDR1 is SEHNR and CDR2 is FQNEAQ (reference sequence). V lost 4 bases, J lost 0 bases, and 10 bases lay in between. CDR3 sequence: CASSSQFYSGANVLTF. Written as DNA, the CDR3 is TGTGCCAGCAGCTCGCAATTCTACTCTGGGGCCAACGTCCTGACTTTC.

This clonotype was found many times. The V gene is TRBV20-1, the J gene TRBJ2-1, with TRBD2 identical over 13 bases. J gave up 10 bases and V 2 bases, and 14 bases lay outside the gene matches. Germline CDR1 and CDR2: DFQATT and SNEGSKA (reference sequence). The CDR3 sequence is 17 residues long. This CDR3 reads CSARTQQGLAGFGEQFF. DNA of the CDR3: TGCAGTGCTAGAACCCAACAGGGACTAGCGGGGTTTGGGGAGCAGTTCTTC.